The 12 T cell receptor beta chains listed next were all sequenced from one sample in a study of beta chain features in type 1 diabetes. The investigators reverse transcribed all of the isolated RNA, so they sequenced expressed TCRB transcripts. Libraries were prepared by immunoSEQ multiplex PCR; TCRdb keeps only in-frame clonotypes and omits some of them. The table includes more than 110,000 clones, about 7% detected once. The sample consisted of central memory CD4+ T cells from blood. The receptors originated from a woman between 25 and 40 years old in good health.

This clone was counted between two and nine times. The J gene is TRBJ2-3, the V gene TRBV18; the match to TRBD1 covers 8 bases. The germline V gene encodes CDR1 KGHSH and CDR2 LQKENI. V shed 7 bases, J shed 4 bases, and the junction held 4 bases outside the gene matches. The CDR3 runs 13 residues. CDR3 loop: CASWTGLSDTQYF. The CDR3 DNA reads TGTGCCAGCTGGACAGGGTTGTCAGATACGCAGTATTTT.

This clone occurred many times. This CDR3 is also generated by other DNA sequences in the sample. This chain uses TRBV7-9 with TRBJ2-3; D possibly corresponds to TRBD2 (5 bases). This CDR3 comprises 15 residues. Trimming took 5 bases from V and 0 from J, leaving 12 bases between them. Germline V CDR1 and CDR2: SEHNR, FQNEAQ (reference sequence). CDR3 coding DNA: TGTGCCAGCAGCCGAAGGACGGGGAGCACAGATACGCAGTATTTT. Translating it yields CASSRRTGSTDTQYF.

This clone was seen more than once but under ten times. The chain has TRBV28 and TRBJ2-7; 8 positions agree with TRBD2. V lost 10 bases and J lost 4; bases outside the gene matches: 12. The CDR3 runs to 14 residues. The germline gives CDR1 MDHEN, CDR2 SYDVKM. The chain's CDR3 is CAIETGASGYEQYF. The CDR3 DNA follows: TGTGCCATCGAAACGGGGGCTAGCGGGTACGAGCAGTACTTC.

This clone was observed a handful of times. Here the CDR3 DNA reads TGTGCCAGCCAGACAGGGGGTTTTCAGCCCCAGCATTTT. This codes for CASQTGGFQPQHF. This chain links TRBV2 with TRBJ1-5, with TRBD1 matching 9 bases. This CDR3 has 13 amino acids. From germline, CDR1 is SNHLY and CDR2 FYNNEI. After removal of 8 bases from V and 6 bases from J, the junction contained 5 bases not matched to a gene.

This chain links TRBV19 with TRBJ2-1, with 7 bases fitting TRBD1. The CDR3 extends over 14 amino acids. CDR1 LNHDA and CDR2 SQIVND come from the germline V gene (reference sequence). Losses at the gene ends were 7 bases for V and 7 bases for J; bases not matched to a gene: 10. CDR3 in DNA: TGTGCCAGTACCACAACAGGGGTGCGAAATGAGCAGTTCTTC. Amino acids: CASTTTGVRNEQFF. The variable domain in full, completed from reference TRBV19 and TRBJ2-1, reads DGGITQSPKYLFRKEGQNVTLSCEQNLNHDAMYWYRQDPGQGLRLIYYSQIVNDFQKGDIAEGYSVSREKKESFPLTVTSAQKNPTAFYLCASTTTGVRNEQFFGPGTRLTVL.

The chain recombines TRBV7-8 with TRBJ2-5; 9 nucleotides line up with TRBD2. Losses at the gene ends were 0 bases for V and 11 bases for J; bases not matched to a gene: 13. The CDR3 spans 16 residues. Germline lookup yields CDR1 SGHVS and CDR2 FQNEAQ. Here the CDR3 reads CASSLAGASGTRAQYF. The CDR3 DNA reads TGTGCCAGCAGCTTAGCGGGCGCTAGCGGGACTAGGGCGCAGTACTTC. Full variable domain (missing parts from reference TRBV7-8 and TRBJ2-5): GAGVSQSPRYKVAKRGQDVALRCDPISGHVSLFWYQQALGQGPEFLTYFQNEAQLDKSGLPSDRFFAERPEGSVSTLKIQRTQQEDSAVYLCASSLAGASGTRAQYFGPGTRLLVL.

This clone was detected only a few times. The rearrangement links TRBV7-3 to TRBJ2-1; possible D gene TRBD1, 6 bases. CDR1 SGHTA and CDR2 FQGTGA come from the germline V gene. V lost 4 bases to trimming and J lost 4 bases, with 17 bases between them. The CDR3 extends over 16 amino acids. The CDR3 protein is CASSSNRRGTYNEQFF. The CDR3, as DNA: TGTGCCAGCAGCTCGAACCGCAGGGGCACGTACAATGAGCAGTTCTTC.

This clone was recorded at least ten times. The CDR3 nucleotides read TGTGCCAGCACACGGACGGGGGAGACCCAGTACTTC. Its protein product is CASTRTGETQYF. This chain joins TRBV28 and TRBJ2-5, with TRBD2 as a possible D gene (5 bases). The CDR3 totals 12 residues. Germline assignment: CDR1 MDHEN and CDR2 SYDVKM. V gave up 7 bases and J gave up 5 bases, with 11 bases separating them.

In this sample, this clone turned up a few times. This chain connects TRBV21-1 to TRBJ2-1; TRBD1 was called by the table and not checked on the DNA. TRBV21-1 is given as a pseudogene. The CDR3 has 13 residues. CDR3 loop: CASSPWDSNEQFF. The CDR3 region has the DNA TGTGCCAGCAGCCCTTGGGACAGCAATGAGCAGTTCTTC.

The sample holds a few counts of this clone. The chain uses TRBV9 and TRBJ2-3, with 8 positions matching TRBD1. Trimming cost V 4 bases and J 4 bases; bases outside gene matches: 11. This CDR3 spans 16 amino acids. In germline, CDR1 is SGDLS, CDR2 YYNGEE. Written as DNA, the CDR3 is TGTGCCAGCAGCATACCCGGACAGGGAAGTTCAGATACGCAGTATTTT. This translates into CASSIPGQGSSDTQYF. Drawing the rest from reference TRBV9 and TRBJ2-3, the complete variable domain is DSGVTQTPKHLITATGQRVTLRCSPRSGDLSVYWYQQSLDQGLQFLIQYYNGEERAKGNILERFSAQQFPDLHSELNLSSLELGDSALYFCASSIPGQGSSDTQYFGPGTRLTVL.

This clone has ten or more counts. The rearrangement joins TRBV30 to TRBJ1-1, with a weak D call TRBD1 (6 bases). The ends were cut back, 0 bases at V and 6 bases at J, with 8 bases in the middle. Germline CDR1 and CDR2: GTSNPN and SVGIG (reference sequence). There are 12 residues in the CDR3. The CDR3 nucleotides read TGTGCCTGGAGTGTTCACAGGGCTGAAGCTTTCTTT. Its translation: CAWSVHRAEAFF.

There are many counts of this clone. The chain employs TRBV7-8 and TRBJ2-7, with a weak D call TRBD2 (6 bases). V was clipped by 5 bases and J by 5 bases, with 13 bases between them. Germline CDR1 and CDR2: SGHVS and FQNEAQ. The CDR3 has 13 residues. The CDR3 sequence: CASSLVGLDEQYF. The CDR3 DNA follows: TGTGCCAGCAGCCTAGTGGGACTCGACGAGCAGTACTTC.